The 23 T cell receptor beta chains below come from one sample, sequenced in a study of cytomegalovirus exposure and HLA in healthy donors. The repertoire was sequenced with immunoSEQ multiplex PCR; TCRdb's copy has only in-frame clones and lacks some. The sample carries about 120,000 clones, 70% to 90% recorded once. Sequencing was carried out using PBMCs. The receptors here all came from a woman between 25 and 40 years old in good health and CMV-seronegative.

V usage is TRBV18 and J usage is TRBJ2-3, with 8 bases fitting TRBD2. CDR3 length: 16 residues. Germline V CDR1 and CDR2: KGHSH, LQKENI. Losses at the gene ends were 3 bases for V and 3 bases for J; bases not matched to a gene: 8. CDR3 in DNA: TGTGCCAGCTCACCCCCGCCGGGGGGGCCTACAGATACGCAGTATTTT. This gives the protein CASSPPPGGPTDTQYF.

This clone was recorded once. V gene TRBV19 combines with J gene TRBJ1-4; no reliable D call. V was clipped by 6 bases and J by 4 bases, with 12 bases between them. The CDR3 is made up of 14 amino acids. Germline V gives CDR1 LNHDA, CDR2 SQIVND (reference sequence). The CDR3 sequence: CASRDGAFNEKLFF. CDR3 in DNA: TGTGCCAGTAGAGACGGAGCCTTTAATGAAAAACTGTTTTTT.

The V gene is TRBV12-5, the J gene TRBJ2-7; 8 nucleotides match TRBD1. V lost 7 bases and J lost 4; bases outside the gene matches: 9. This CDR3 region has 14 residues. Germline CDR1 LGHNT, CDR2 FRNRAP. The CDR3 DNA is TGTGCTAGTGCCATGACAGGGGTGGTATACGAGCAGTACTTC. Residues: CASAMTGVVYEQYF.

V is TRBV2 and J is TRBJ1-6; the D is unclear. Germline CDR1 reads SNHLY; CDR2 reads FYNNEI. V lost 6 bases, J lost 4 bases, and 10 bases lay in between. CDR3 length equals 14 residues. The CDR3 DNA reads TGTGCCAGCAGGGGAGTTCTTTATAATTCACCCCTCCACTTT. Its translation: CASRGVLYNSPLHF.

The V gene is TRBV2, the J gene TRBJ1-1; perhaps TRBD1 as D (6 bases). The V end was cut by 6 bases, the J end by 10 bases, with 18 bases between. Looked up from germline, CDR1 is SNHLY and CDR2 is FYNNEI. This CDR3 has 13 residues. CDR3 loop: CASRGQIGGRAFF. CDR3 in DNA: TGTGCCAGCAGGGGGCAGATAGGGGGTAGAGCTTTCTTT.

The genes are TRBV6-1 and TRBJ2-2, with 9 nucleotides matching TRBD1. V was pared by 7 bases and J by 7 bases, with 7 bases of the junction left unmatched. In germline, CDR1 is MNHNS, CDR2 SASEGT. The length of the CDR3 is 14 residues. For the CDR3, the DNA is TGTGCCAGCAAAGACAGGGGGTGGAGCGGGGAGCTGTTTTTT. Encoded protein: CASKDRGWSGELFF.

The CDR3 DNA reads TGTGCCAGCAGCCTAAAGACAGGGTCGAATGAAAAACTGTTTTTT. Its translation is CASSLKTGSNEKLFF. The V gene is TRBV7-2, the J gene TRBJ1-4; 7 bases align to TRBD1. The trim removed 5 bases at V and 5 bases at J, leaving 8 bases unmatched. Per germline, CDR1 SGHTA and CDR2 FQGNSA. This CDR3 has 15 amino acids.

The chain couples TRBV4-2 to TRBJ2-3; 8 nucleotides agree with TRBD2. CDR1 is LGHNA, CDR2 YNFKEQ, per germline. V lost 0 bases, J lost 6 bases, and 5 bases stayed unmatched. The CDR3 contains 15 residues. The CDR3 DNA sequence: TGTGCCAGCAGCCAAGAACGGGGCGGGAGGGATACGCAGTATTTT. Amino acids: CASSQERGGRDTQYF.

CDR3 DNA: TGCGCCAGCAGCAGGGGGGACAGGGAACCTTATGGCTACACCTTC. Translated, it gives CASSRGDREPYGYTF. The V gene is TRBV5-1, the J gene TRBJ1-2; 9 nucleotides line up with TRBD1. Germline loops: CDR1 SGHRS, CDR2 YFSETQ. V lost 4 bases to trimming and J lost 5 bases; unmatched junction nucleotides: 9. This CDR3 comprises 15 residues.

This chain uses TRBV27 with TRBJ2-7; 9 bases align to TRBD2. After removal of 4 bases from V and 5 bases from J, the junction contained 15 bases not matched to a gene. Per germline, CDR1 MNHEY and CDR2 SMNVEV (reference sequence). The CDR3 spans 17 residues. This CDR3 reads CASSSKPGLAGNNEQYF. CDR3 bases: TGTGCCAGCAGTTCAAAGCCAGGGCTAGCGGGGAACAACGAGCAGTACTTC.

The CDR3 here is CASSEVLAGMETQYF. The CDR3 nucleotides are TGTGCCAGCAGTGAAGTCCTAGCGGGGATGGAGACCCAGTACTTC. J is TRBJ2-5 and V is TRBV2; 9 positions agree with TRBD2. V lost 1 base to trimming and J lost 5 bases; unmatched junction nucleotides: 5. CDR1 and CDR2 (germline): SNHLY, FYNNEI. This CDR3 region has 15 residues. Looking up the rest from reference TRBV2 and TRBJ2-5 gives the full variable domain: EPEVTQTPSHQVTQMGQEVILRCVPISNHLYFYWYRQILGQKVEFLVSFYNNEISEKSEIFDDQFSVERPDGSNFTLKIRSTKLEDSAMYFCASSEVLAGMETQYFGPGTRLLVL.

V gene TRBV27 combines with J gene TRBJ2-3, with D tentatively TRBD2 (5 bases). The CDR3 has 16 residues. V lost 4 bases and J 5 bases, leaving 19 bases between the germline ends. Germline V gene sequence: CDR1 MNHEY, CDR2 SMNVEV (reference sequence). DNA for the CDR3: TGTGCCAGCAGTTCCCTAGGATCGGGGATTCTAGATACGCAGTATTTT. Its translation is CASSSLGSGILDTQYF.

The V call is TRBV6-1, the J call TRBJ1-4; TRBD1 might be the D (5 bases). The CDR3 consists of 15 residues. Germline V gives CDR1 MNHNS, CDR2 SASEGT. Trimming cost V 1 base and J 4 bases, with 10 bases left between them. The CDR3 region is CASSEVPQVNEKLFF. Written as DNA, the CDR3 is TGTGCCAGCAGTGAAGTCCCACAGGTTAATGAAAAACTGTTTTTT.

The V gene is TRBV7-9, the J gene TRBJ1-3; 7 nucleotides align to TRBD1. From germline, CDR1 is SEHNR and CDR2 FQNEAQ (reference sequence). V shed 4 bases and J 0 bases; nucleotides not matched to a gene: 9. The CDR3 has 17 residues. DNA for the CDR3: TGTGCCAGCAGCTGGGACGCGGGACAGCTCTCTGGAAACACCATATATTTT. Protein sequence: CASSWDAGQLSGNTIYF.

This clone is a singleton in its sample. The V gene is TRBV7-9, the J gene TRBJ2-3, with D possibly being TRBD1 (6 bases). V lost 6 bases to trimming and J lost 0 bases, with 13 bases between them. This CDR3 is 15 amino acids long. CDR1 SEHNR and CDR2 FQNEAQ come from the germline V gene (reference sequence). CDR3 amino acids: CASRRGGPSTDTQYF. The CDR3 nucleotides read TGTGCCAGCAGACGAGGGGGACCTAGCACAGATACGCAGTATTTT.

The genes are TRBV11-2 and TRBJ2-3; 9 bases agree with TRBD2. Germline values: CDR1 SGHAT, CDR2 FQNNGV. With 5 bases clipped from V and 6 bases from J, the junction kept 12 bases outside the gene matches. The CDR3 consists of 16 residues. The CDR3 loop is CASSTGLRGGRDTQYF. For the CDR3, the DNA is TGTGCCAGCAGCACAGGGTTGCGGGGGGGCCGCGATACGCAGTATTTT.

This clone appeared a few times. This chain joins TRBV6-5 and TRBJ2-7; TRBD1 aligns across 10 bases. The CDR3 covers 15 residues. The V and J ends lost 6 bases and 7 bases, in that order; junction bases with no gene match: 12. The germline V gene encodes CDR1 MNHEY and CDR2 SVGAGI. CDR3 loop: CASSSPGTGVWEQYF. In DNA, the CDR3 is TGTGCCAGCAGCTCCCCCGGGACAGGGGTGTGGGAGCAGTACTTC.

In nucleotides, the CDR3 is TGTGCCAGCAGACCTGACAGGGGGGTGAATGGCTACACCTTC. This encodes CASRPDRGVNGYTF. The chain recombines TRBV27 with TRBJ1-2; 9 bases map to TRBD1. V trimming: 6 bases; J trimming: 6 bases; junction bases outside the gene matches: 8. CDR1 MNHEY and CDR2 SMNVEV come from the germline V gene (reference sequence). The CDR3 contains 14 residues.

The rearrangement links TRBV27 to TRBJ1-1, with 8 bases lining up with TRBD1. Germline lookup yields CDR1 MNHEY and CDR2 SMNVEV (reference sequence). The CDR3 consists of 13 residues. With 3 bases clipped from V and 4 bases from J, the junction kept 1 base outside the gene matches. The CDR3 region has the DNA TGTGCCAGCAGTTTTACAGGGGGCACTGAAGCTTTCTTT. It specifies CASSFTGGTEAFF.

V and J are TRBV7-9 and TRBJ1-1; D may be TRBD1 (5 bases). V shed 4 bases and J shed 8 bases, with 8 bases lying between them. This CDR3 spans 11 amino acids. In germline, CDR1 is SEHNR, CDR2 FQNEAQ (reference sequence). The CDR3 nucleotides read TGTGCCAGCAGCTGGGGGGACGAAGCTTTCTTT. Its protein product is CASSWGDEAFF.

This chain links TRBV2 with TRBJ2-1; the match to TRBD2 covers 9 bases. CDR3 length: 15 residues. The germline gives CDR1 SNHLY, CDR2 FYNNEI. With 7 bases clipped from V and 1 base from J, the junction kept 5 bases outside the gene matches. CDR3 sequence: CASIAGAPSYNEQFF. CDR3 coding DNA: TGTGCCAGCATAGCGGGGGCCCCTTCCTACAATGAGCAGTTCTTC.

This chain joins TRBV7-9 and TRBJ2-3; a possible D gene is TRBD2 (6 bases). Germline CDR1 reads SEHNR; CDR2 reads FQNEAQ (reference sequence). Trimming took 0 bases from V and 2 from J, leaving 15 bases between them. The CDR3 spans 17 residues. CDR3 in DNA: TGTGCCAGCAGCTTAGCGGGTGGCGGGGCCCCCACAGATACGCAGTATTTT. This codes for CASSLAGGGAPTDTQYF.

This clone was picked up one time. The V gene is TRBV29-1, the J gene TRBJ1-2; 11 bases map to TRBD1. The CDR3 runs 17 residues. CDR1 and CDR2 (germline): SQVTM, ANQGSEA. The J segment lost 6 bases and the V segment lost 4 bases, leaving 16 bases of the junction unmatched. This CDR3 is CSVGGRTGGYLAHGYTF. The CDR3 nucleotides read TGCAGCGTTGGAGGAAGGACAGGGGGCTATCTGGCCCATGGCTACACCTTC.